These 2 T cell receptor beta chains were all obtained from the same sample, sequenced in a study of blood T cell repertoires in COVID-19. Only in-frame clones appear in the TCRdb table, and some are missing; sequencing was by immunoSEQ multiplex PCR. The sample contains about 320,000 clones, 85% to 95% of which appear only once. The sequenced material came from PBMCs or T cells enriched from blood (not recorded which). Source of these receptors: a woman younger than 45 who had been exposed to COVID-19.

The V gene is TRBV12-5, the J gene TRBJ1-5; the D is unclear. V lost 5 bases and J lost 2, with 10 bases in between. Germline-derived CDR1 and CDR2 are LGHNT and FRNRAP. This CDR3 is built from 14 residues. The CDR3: CASGRRVGNQPQHF. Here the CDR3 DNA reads TGTGCTAGTGGTCGCCGAGTGGGCAATCAGCCCCAGCATTTT.

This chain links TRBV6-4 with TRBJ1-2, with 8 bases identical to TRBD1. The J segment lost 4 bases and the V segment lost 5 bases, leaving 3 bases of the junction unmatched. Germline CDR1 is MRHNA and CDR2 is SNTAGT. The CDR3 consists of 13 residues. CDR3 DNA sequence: TGTGCCAGCAGTCGACAGGGGAGCTATGGCTACACCTTC. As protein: CASSRQGSYGYTF.